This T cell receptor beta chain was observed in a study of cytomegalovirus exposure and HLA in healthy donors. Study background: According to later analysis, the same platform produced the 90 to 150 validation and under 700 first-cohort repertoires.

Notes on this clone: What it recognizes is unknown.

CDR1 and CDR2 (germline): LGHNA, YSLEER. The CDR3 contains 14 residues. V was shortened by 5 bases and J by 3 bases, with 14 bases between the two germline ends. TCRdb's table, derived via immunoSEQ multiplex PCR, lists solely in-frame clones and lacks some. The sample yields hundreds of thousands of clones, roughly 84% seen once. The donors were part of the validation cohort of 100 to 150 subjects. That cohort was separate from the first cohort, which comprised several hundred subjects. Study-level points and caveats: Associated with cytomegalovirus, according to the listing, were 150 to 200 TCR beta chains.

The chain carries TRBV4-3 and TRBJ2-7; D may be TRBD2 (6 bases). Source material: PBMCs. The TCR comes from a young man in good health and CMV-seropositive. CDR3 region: CASSSATSGYEQYF. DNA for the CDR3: TGCGCCAGCAGCTCAGCGACTAGTGGCTACGAGCAGTACTTC.